This T cell receptor beta chain was retrieved from a study of beta chain features in type 1 diabetes. General study points: HLA effects on TCRB rearrangement stayed unresolved here. When Type 1 diabetes patients were examined, their TCRB CDR3s proved moderately but significantly shorter in all four CD4+ subsets. The naive, central memory and Treg TCRB repertoires looked more alike in patients than they did in healthy donors.

Details on this clone: Its target is unknown.

Since all of the isolated RNA was reverse transcribed, expressed TCRB transcripts were what got sequenced. Only in-frame clones appear in the TCRdb table, and some are missing; sequencing was by immunoSEQ multiplex PCR. The repertoire includes about 350,000 clones, roughly a fifth of them detected once, and about 0.045% sits in the top ten. Staining for CD45RO/CCR7/CD25/CD127/CD95/CD27 allowed sorting of CD4+ naive, central memory, regulatory and stem cell-like memory cells. Sequenced sample: naive CD4+ T cells from blood. The clonotype was recovered from a woman between 18 and 30 years old in good health.

In DNA form, the CDR3 reads TGTGCCAGCAGCTCCCCCTGGGACAGGGGAGCCTACGAGCAGTACTTC. It translates to CASSSPWDRGAYEQYF. The chain combines TRBV11-3 with TRBJ2-7; 10 bases agree with TRBD1. The CDR3 has 16 residues. Germline V gives CDR1 SGHNT, CDR2 YENEEA. The trim removed 4 bases at V and 2 bases at J, leaving 8 bases unmatched.